Reported below is one TCR beta chain. Produced via immunoSEQ multiplex PCR; TCRdb's table is partial and in-frame only. Here the sample spans 100,000 to 150,000 clones, 85% to 95% being singletons. These data are taken from a study of OX40 agonist ivuxolimab in advanced cancers. Study at large: Given to patients was ivuxolimab, an agonistic anti-OX40 (CD134) antibody. Subjects had a mean age of about 61 years, with a range of roughly 20 to 79; roughly 83% were male.

This CDR3 has 15 amino acids. V was shortened by 4 bases and J by 0 bases, with 12 bases between the two germline ends. The V gene's germline CDR1 is SGHNT and CDR2 YYREEE (reference sequence). The receptor comes from an adult with an advanced solid tumor such as melanoma, head and neck, liver or kidney cancer. Sample: CD4+ or CD8+ T cells sorted from blood, taken in a trial of the OX40 agonist ivuxolimab. The gene calls are TRBV5-4 and TRBJ2-3; D gene unclear. CDR3 DNA: TGTGCCAGCAGCCTGGACCGAACTAGCACAGATACGCAGTATTTT. Translation: CASSLDRTSTDTQYF. The complete variable domain, with remaining parts taken from reference TRBV5-4 and TRBJ2-3, reads ETGVTQSPTHLIKTRGQQVTLRCSSQSGHNTVSWYQQALGQGPQFIFQYYREEENGRGNFPPRFSGLQFPNYSSELNVNALELDDSALYLCASSLDRTSTDTQYFGPGTRLTVL.